This T cell receptor (beta chain) was identified in a study of blood T cell repertoires in COVID-19. Study summary: Both acute and convalescent COVID-19 samples were obtained from the United States, Italy and Spain. T cells, B-cell-depleted T cells, or PBMCs supplied cDNA or gDNA.

Per the germline V gene, CDR1 is KGHSH and CDR2 is LQKENI. CDR3 length equals 15 residues. Trimming at V came to 6 bases and at J to 1 base, leaving 5 bases not matched to a gene. Original processing notes: Amplification of reference gene primers was used by the study to estimate nucleated cell counts. Profiling relied on immunoSEQ multiplex PCR, and the TCRdb table lists in-frame clones only, not all of them. V, J and clone size derive from that table, while D and trimming were established from the DNA sequence. The table includes about 290,000 clones, 70% to 90% detected once. Sequenced: peripheral blood. The sequence was obtained from a woman aged 45-60 years with active or convalescent COVID-19. This chain uses TRBV18 with TRBJ2-3, with 9 bases fitting TRBD1. The CDR3 protein is CASSPRTGGTDTQYF. The CDR3 DNA sequence: TGTGCCAGCTCCCCCCGGACAGGGGGCACAGATACGCAGTATTTT.